This TCR beta chain stems from a study of control samples from healthy donors and cancer patients. Only in-frame clones appear in the TCRdb table, and some are missing; sequencing was by immunoSEQ multiplex PCR. The sample lists over 150,000 clones; around 90% were seen once. This clone was recorded only once. Trimming pared 1 base from V and 4 bases from J, leaving 7 bases between. The CDR3 has 13 amino acids. Germline V lookup: CDR1 SGHDN, CDR2 FVKESK. The source of this sequence is a man aged 30 to 45 in good health. Input material: blood. The chain couples TRBV14 to TRBJ1-2; D ambiguous. The CDR3 loop reads CASSQAAGYGYTF. For the CDR3, the DNA is TGTGCCAGCAGCCAAGCGGCAGGCTATGGCTACACCTTC.